The 29 T cell receptor beta chains given below trace back to one sample, sequenced in a study of T cell responses to AZD1222 COVID-19 vaccine (dated by TCRdb to about 2021). In light of the paper, this sample's time point label describes: baseline before first vaccination. Library generation was performed with the immunoSEQ multiplex PCR assay. TCRdb retrieved this table from immuneACCESS and kept in-frame rearrangements only. Not all clones are present; in checked studies, unresolved V genes account for under half, and no reason is known for the remainder. In all, the sample holds approximately 89,000 clones, and roughly 84% of those were seen once. Of the sample, about 14% falls within the top ten clones. The source material was peripheral blood, sampled on day 0 of AZD1222 vaccination. The receptors derive from an adult in good health.

The genes are TRBV9 and TRBJ2-7, with TRBD1 matching 7 bases. J was trimmed by 3 bases and V by 3 bases; bases with no gene match: 6. This CDR3 spans 14 amino acids. Germline values: CDR1 SGDLS, CDR2 YYNGEE. The CDR3 loop is CASSGGTGVYEQYF. In DNA form, the CDR3 reads TGTGCCAGCAGCGGGGGAACAGGGGTCTACGAGCAGTACTTC.

The count of this clone is one. The V call is TRBV6-6, the J call TRBJ1-5, with a possible D match to TRBD1 (6 bases). CDR3 length: 15 residues. The V gene lost 5 bases and the J gene lost 1 base, with 12 bases spanning the gap. The germline gives CDR1 MNHNY, CDR2 SVGAGI (reference sequence). The CDR3 loop is CASSRGRASNQPQHF. The DNA for the CDR3 is TGTGCCAGCAGTCGGGGGCGGGCAAGCAATCAGCCCCAGCATTTT.

The V and J genes are TRBV11-2 and TRBJ2-1; TRBD2 agrees at 8 bases. Trimming cost V 2 bases and J 9 bases; bases outside gene matches: 12. Germline V CDR1 and CDR2: SGHAT, FQNNGV. The CDR3 runs to 16 residues. CDR3 in amino acids: CASSLSSGFLKGEQFF. For the CDR3, the DNA is TGTGCCAGCAGCTTATCTAGCGGGTTCCTAAAGGGTGAGCAGTTCTTC.

V usage is TRBV2 and J usage is TRBJ2-1; 8 bases fit TRBD2. Looked up from germline, CDR1 is SNHLY and CDR2 is FYNNEI. V lost 9 bases and J lost 7; bases outside the gene matches: 11. CDR3 length: 14 residues. The CDR3 DNA reads TGTGCCAGGCAGGCGGGGGGTTCGCATAATGAGCAGTTCTTC. Translating it yields CARQAGGSHNEQFF.

This chain links TRBV9 with TRBJ2-7; 8 positions match TRBD2. The J segment lost 2 bases and the V segment lost 2 bases, leaving 9 bases of the junction unmatched. The germline gives CDR1 SGDLS, CDR2 YYNGEE. The CDR3 consists of 16 residues. The CDR3 DNA reads as TGTGCCAGCAGCGTTGGGTCCCGGGGGGGGACCTACGAGCAGTACTTC. Encoded protein: CASSVGSRGGTYEQYF. Filled out from reference TRBV9 and TRBJ2-7, the complete variable domain reads DSGVTQTPKHLITATGQRVTLRCSPRSGDLSVYWYQQSLDQGLQFLIQYYNGEERAKGNILERFSAQQFPDLHSELNLSSLELGDSALYFCASSVGSRGGTYEQYFGPGTRLTVT.

J is TRBJ2-7 and V is TRBV9, with TRBD2 matching 12 bases. The CDR3 totals 15 residues. Germline CDR1 and CDR2: SGDLS and YYNGEE. Trimming at V came to 3 bases and at J to 7 bases, leaving 8 bases not matched to a gene. CDR3 amino acids: CASSATSGGSWEQYF. Written as DNA, the CDR3 is TGTGCCAGCAGCGCGACTAGCGGGGGATCGTGGGAGCAGTACTTC.

The genes are TRBV19 and TRBJ1-1, with a possible D match to TRBD1 (5 bases). Germline CDR1 reads LNHDA; CDR2 reads SQIVND (reference sequence). CDR3 length: 16 residues. Trimming left V 6 bases short and J 1 base short, with 18 bases between. CDR3 in DNA: TGTGCCAGTAGGCAGAGGGACGGTGCGTCGAACACTGAAGCTTTCTTT. Protein sequence: CASRQRDGASNTEAFF. The full variable domain, with the rest looked up from reference TRBV19 and TRBJ1-1, is DGGITQSPKYLFRKEGQNVTLSCEQNLNHDAMYWYRQDPGQGLRLIYYSQIVNDFQKGDIAEGYSVSREKKESFPLTVTSAQKNPTAFYLCASRQRDGASNTEAFFGQGTRLTVV.

The chain joins TRBV4-3 to TRBJ2-7; the match to TRBD1 covers 8 bases. V gave up 2 bases and J gave up 0 bases; unmatched junction bases: 6. CDR1 and CDR2 from the germline V gene are LGHNA and YSLEER. The CDR3 contains 16 residues. The CDR3 loop reads CASSQHPGTGSYEQYF. In DNA, the CDR3 is TGCGCCAGCAGCCAACATCCAGGGACAGGCTCCTACGAGCAGTACTTC.

The table lists this clone with a few counts. The gene calls are TRBV5-5 and TRBJ1-6; D is undetermined. From germline, CDR1 is SGHKS and CDR2 YYEKEE (reference sequence). The length of the CDR3 is 10 residues. The V and J ends lost 7 bases and 8 bases respectively, with 4 bases between them. The CDR3 here is CASGDSPLHF. The CDR3 DNA is TGTGCCAGCGGCGATTCACCCCTCCACTTT.

The rearrangement uses TRBV5-1 and TRBJ1-2; D gene uncertain. The CDR3 loop spans 13 amino acids. V lost 0 bases and J 2 bases, leaving 5 bases between the germline ends. Per the germline V gene, CDR1 is SGHRS and CDR2 is YFSETQ. The CDR3 DNA follows: TGCGCCAGCAGCTTGGGGGCCAACTATGGCTACACCTTC. Amino acid sequence: CASSLGANYGYTF.

V gene TRBV7-3 combines with J gene TRBJ2-7; tentative D call: TRBD1 (8 bases). CDR1 is SGHTA and CDR2 is FQGTGA in the germline V gene. V was shortened by 4 bases and J by 6 bases, with 16 bases between the two germline ends. The length of the CDR3 is 14 residues. For the CDR3, the DNA is TGTGCCAGCAGCTCAACAGGGGGGGTATCCGAGCAGTACTTC. It specifies CASSSTGGVSEQYF.

V gene TRBV25-1 combines with J gene TRBJ2-1, with D unresolved. The germline V gene has CDR1 MGHDK and CDR2 SYGVNS. CDR3 size: 11 residues. V gave up 4 bases and J gave up 4 bases, with 2 bases separating them. The CDR3 DNA is TGTGCCAGCAGTGCATACAATGAGCAGTTCTTC. Translation: CASSAYNEQFF.

The chain carries TRBV12-1 and TRBJ1-5. TRBV12-1 represents a pseudogene. The CDR3 is 17 residues long. CDR3 bases: TGTGCCAGCAGCTTTGGCCTTTCTAATTATAGCAATCAGCCCCAGCATTTT. Translation gives CASSFGLSNYSNQPQHF.

The J gene is TRBJ2-5, the V gene TRBV4-1, with 10 bases aligning to TRBD1. The CDR3 is made up of 15 amino acids. Trimming at V came to 5 bases and at J to 5 bases, leaving 8 bases not matched to a gene. Germline V gene data show CDR1 as MGHRA and CDR2 as YSYEKL. The CDR3 region has the DNA TGCGCCAGCAGCGGACGGGACAGGGGAGGGGAGACCCAGTACTTC. Protein product: CASSGRDRGGETQYF.

V usage is TRBV6-2 or TRBV6-3 and J usage is TRBJ1-5; D is possibly TRBD1 (5 bases). Trimming shortened V by 2 bases and J by 6 bases, and 17 bases separated the two germline ends. The CDR3 length is 16 residues. Germline CDR1 is MNHEY and CDR2 is SVGEGT. This CDR3 is CASSYPDRVGGQPQHF. As DNA, the CDR3 is TGTGCCAGCAGTTACCCGGACCGGGTCGGGGGTCAGCCCCAGCATTTT.

The chain is built from TRBV30 and TRBJ2-2; D unclear. Germline CDR1 reads GTSNPN; CDR2 reads SVGIG (reference sequence). The CDR3 consists of 14 residues. V lost 5 bases to trimming and J lost 7 bases, with 17 bases between them. The chain's CDR3 is CAWSMALSGGELFF. The CDR3 DNA reads TGTGCCTGGTCGATGGCCCTTTCTGGCGGGGAGCTGTTTTTT.

The genes are TRBV30 and TRBJ2-3; TRBD2 aligns across 8 bases. Germline values: CDR1 GTSNPN, CDR2 SVGIG (reference sequence). V was pared by 2 bases and J by 4 bases, with 14 bases of the junction left unmatched. CDR3 length equals 17 residues. Written as DNA, the CDR3 is TGTGCCTGGAGTCTTCCGTCGGGGGGGACACGTCCAGATACGCAGTATTTT. Protein product: CAWSLPSGGTRPDTQYF.

J is TRBJ1-2 and V is TRBV30; 7 bases are shared with TRBD1. V was clipped by 3 bases and J by 7 bases; unmatched bases: 8. Germline CDR1 is GTSNPN and CDR2 is SVGIG (reference sequence). This CDR3 is 13 amino acids long. The CDR3 sequence is CAWRYRGRSGYTF. CDR3 DNA: TGTGCCTGGAGATATAGGGGGCGATCTGGCTACACCTTC.

V is TRBV19 and J is TRBJ2-1; 9 nucleotides agree with TRBD2. Trimming took 7 bases from V and 4 from J; bases not matched to a gene: 11. There are 16 residues in the CDR3. Per the germline V gene, CDR1 is LNHDA and CDR2 is SQIVND (reference sequence). The CDR3 loop reads CASKIAGGGRYNEQFF. Here the CDR3 DNA reads TGTGCCAGTAAAATCGCGGGGGGGGGCCGATACAATGAGCAGTTCTTC.

This clone was detected only once. The CDR3 region has the DNA TGTGCCAGCAGCGCCGGGAACTTAGGCCTCTATGGCTACACCTTC. Protein product: CASSAGNLGLYGYTF. This chain uses TRBV7-6 with TRBJ1-2, with D uncertain. Trimming removed 5 bases at V and 4 bases at J, with 17 bases between. This CDR3 has 15 residues. Per germline, CDR1 SGHVS and CDR2 FNYEAQ.

V gene TRBV30 combines with J gene TRBJ1-4, with 12 bases aligning to TRBD1. Trimming at V came to 1 base and at J to 9 bases, leaving 9 bases not matched to a gene. The CDR3 has 16 residues. CDR1 GTSNPN and CDR2 SVGIG come from the germline V gene (reference sequence). The CDR3 nucleotides read TGTGCCTGGAGTGGGGGGACAGGGGGCGTCGTAAAAAAACTGTTTTTT. It codes for CAWSGGTGGVVKKLFF.

The chain employs TRBV27 and TRBJ2-6, with D uncertain. V shed 7 bases and J shed 2 bases, with 24 bases lying between them. This CDR3 has 19 amino acids. CDR1 is MNHEY and CDR2 is SMNVEV in the germline V gene (reference sequence). CDR3 region: CASTPSMAVQVPGANVLTF. The CDR3 DNA follows: TGTGCCAGCACCCCCAGTATGGCGGTCCAAGTCCCTGGGGCCAACGTCCTGACTTTC.

The J gene is TRBJ2-1, the V gene TRBV6-1; D ambiguous. The germline CDR1 and CDR2 sequences are MNHNS and SASEGT. Trimming left V 2 bases short and J 9 bases short, with 23 bases between. This CDR3 is built from 17 residues. CDR3 nucleotides: TGTGCCAGCAGTGAATTCTTTGGCGGTGCAGGACCCCCTGAGCAGTTCTTC. Translation gives CASSEFFGGAGPPEQFF.

This chain uses TRBV19 with TRBJ2-1, with D perhaps matching TRBD1 (6 bases). The CDR3 sequence is 15 residues long. The V gene's germline CDR1 is LNHDA and CDR2 SQIVND (reference sequence). V dropped 6 bases and J dropped 8 bases, with 20 bases sitting between them. CDR3 region: CASSYLRGIRDEQFF. The CDR3 DNA reads TGTGCCAGTAGCTACCTCAGGGGTATTCGTGATGAGCAGTTCTTC.

The CDR3 bases are TGCGCCAGCAGCCCAAGACAGGGGACCAACTATGGCTACACCTTC. Its protein product is CASSPRQGTNYGYTF. The chain combines TRBV5-1 with TRBJ1-2; 8 nucleotides align to TRBD1. Germline V gene sequence: CDR1 SGHRS, CDR2 YFSETQ. Trimming cost V 4 bases and J 2 bases; bases outside gene matches: 7. The CDR3 extends over 15 amino acids.

The rearrangement uses TRBV7-2 and TRBJ2-7; D uncertain. CDR3 length: 12 residues. V lost 5 bases to trimming and J lost 3 bases, with 8 bases between them. The germline gives CDR1 SGHTA, CDR2 FQGNSA. The DNA for the CDR3 is TGTGCCAGCAGCCTAAGTATCTACGAGCAGTACTTC. This gives the protein CASSLSIYEQYF.

The V gene is TRBV19, the J gene TRBJ1-2; D ambiguous. The length of the CDR3 is 14 residues. V was trimmed by 11 bases and J by 0 bases, leaving 16 bases between them. The germline V gene encodes CDR1 LNHDA and CDR2 SQIVND (reference sequence). The CDR3 nucleotides are TGTGCCTCTCTCGCCGGGCCGGCTAACTATGGCTACACCTTC. As protein: CASLAGPANYGYTF.

This clone was counted ten times or more. The chain combines TRBV3-1 (or the pseudogene TRBV3-2) with TRBJ2-5; 8 bases agree with TRBD2. Germline values: CDR1 LGHDT, CDR2 YNNKEL (reference sequence). The length of the CDR3 is 16 residues. J lost 5 bases, V lost 0 bases, and 8 bases had no gene match. The CDR3 DNA reads TGTGCCAGCAGCCAAGATCAGTTCGGGGGGGCGGAGACCCAGTACTTC. It translates to CASSQDQFGGAETQYF.

The V and J genes are TRBV3-1 (or the pseudogene TRBV3-2) and TRBJ2-3; 11 nucleotides align to TRBD2. The germline CDR1 and CDR2 sequences are LGHDT and YNNKEL (reference sequence). The junction had 7 bases not matched to a gene; V was cut back by 4 bases and J by 4 bases. This CDR3 contains 16 residues. This chain's CDR3 is CASSPGGLADADTQYF. CDR3 coding DNA: TGTGCCAGCAGCCCCGGGGGACTAGCGGATGCAGATACGCAGTATTTT.